The 24 T cell receptor beta chains presented below share a single source sample, sequenced in a study of cytomegalovirus exposure and HLA in healthy donors. 13 Jbeta primers and 60 Vbeta primers were used for the PCR. Clones were read by immunoSEQ multiplex PCR, and TCRdb kept only the in-frame ones, dropping some. The sample gives 100,000 to 150,000 clones, over 60% of which show up once; about 4.3% is in the top ten. What was sequenced was PBMCs. The receptors come from a man aged 60 to 75 in good health and CMV-seropositive.

Only a few counts were recorded for this clone. The gene calls are TRBV4-1 and TRBJ1-5, with a weak D call TRBD1 (6 bases). The V gene's germline CDR1 is MGHRA and CDR2 YSYEKL. Trimming took off 2 bases at V and 5 bases at J, with 22 bases between the two ends. This CDR3 spans 18 amino acids. For the CDR3, the DNA is TGCGCCAGCAGCCAATCCCTAGTTCGGGGGGGCCCTTATCAGCCCCAGCATTTT. It is translated as CASSQSLVRGGPYQPQHF.

The count of this clone is one. The V call is TRBV30, the J call TRBJ1-4; 7 nucleotides match TRBD1. The germline CDR1 and CDR2 sequences are GTSNPN and SVGIG (reference sequence). The CDR3 contains 14 residues. Trimming cost V 2 bases and J 3 bases; bases outside gene matches: 3. Written as DNA, the CDR3 is TGTGCCTGGAGTCACGGACAGGCTAATGAAAAACTGTTTTTT. It codes for CAWSHGQANEKLFF. The entire variable domain, with the rest obtained from reference TRBV30 and TRBJ1-4, is as follows: SQTIHQWPATLVQPVGSPLSLECTVEGTSNPNLYWYRQAAGRGLQLLFYSVGIGQISSEVPQNLSASRPQDRQFILSSKKLLLSDSGFYLCAWSHGQANEKLFFGSGTQLSVL.

The chain recombines TRBV1 with TRBJ2-3; the DNA was not compared with TRBD1, the D call given in the table. TRBV1 is reported as a pseudogene. The CDR3 totals 12 residues. The CDR3 DNA is TGCACCAGCAGCCAAGGGACAAATACGCAGTATTTT. It translates to CTSSQGTNTQYF.

This clone was counted once. The gene calls are TRBV19 and TRBJ2-5, with a tentative D call TRBD2 (5 bases). The CDR3 is 15 amino acids. The V end was cut by 3 bases, the J end by 1 base, with 12 bases between. Germline lookup yields CDR1 LNHDA and CDR2 SQIVND (reference sequence). CDR3 in DNA: TGTGCCAGTAGTATGCGGGCACCCCCCCAAGAGACCCAGTACTTC. Amino acid sequence: CASSMRAPPQETQYF.

The chain joins TRBV18 to TRBJ1-3, with TRBD1 matching 8 bases. The V and J ends lost 0 bases and 5 bases, in that order; junction bases with no gene match: 3. The CDR3 is 15 residues long. Germline V CDR1 and CDR2: KGHSH, LQKENI. CDR3 nucleotides: TGTGCCAGCTCACCACCCGGGACAGGTAGAAACACCATATATTTT. Translating gives CASSPPGTGRNTIYF.

The chain couples TRBV28 to TRBJ1-2, with TRBD1 matching 10 bases. Trimming removed 0 bases from V and 4 bases from J; junction bases left unmatched: 2. Germline values: CDR1 MDHEN, CDR2 SYDVKM. The CDR3 contains 15 residues. CDR3 amino acids: CASSLWGQGTYGYTF. The CDR3 DNA sequence: TGTGCCAGCAGTTTATGGGGACAGGGGACCTATGGCTACACCTTC.

The genes are TRBV7-2 and TRBJ2-5; 7 nucleotides align to TRBD2. The CDR3 is 14 residues long. The V and J ends lost 9 bases and 13 bases, in that order; junction bases with no gene match: 20. Germline V gene lookup returns CDR1 SGHTA and CDR2 FQGNSA. The CDR3 DNA reads as TGTGCCAGTCGTACCCCAGCTAGCGGAGGAAATCTGTACTTC. It specifies CASRTPASGGNLYF. Supplemented by reference TRBV7-2 and TRBJ2-5, the full variable domain reads GAGVSQSPSNKVTEKGKDVELRCDPISGHTALYWYRQSLGQGLEFLIYFQGNSAPDKSGLPSDRFSAERTGGSVSTLTIQRTQQEDSAVYLCASRTPASGGNLYFGPGTRLLVL.

This clone was detected only once. The chain has TRBV7-3 and TRBJ1-6, with 9 bases aligning to TRBD1. Germline V lookup: CDR1 SGHTA, CDR2 FQGTGA. This CDR3 is 16 amino acids long. The trim removed 5 bases at V and 6 bases at J, leaving 8 bases unmatched. The CDR3 DNA reads as TGTGCCAGCAGCCAAACCGGGACAGGGCTTAATTCACCCCTCCACTTT. This translates into CASSQTGTGLNSPLHF.

The chain joins TRBV18 to TRBJ1-2, with 7 bases identical to TRBD1. Germline V lookup: CDR1 KGHSH, CDR2 LQKENI. Trimming cost V 6 bases and J 3 bases; bases outside gene matches: 4. CDR3 size: 13 residues. The CDR3 here is CASSTTGDYGYTF. The CDR3, as DNA: TGTGCCAGCTCTACTACAGGGGACTATGGCTACACCTTC.

The chain is built from TRBV6-6 and TRBJ1-4; D possibly corresponds to TRBD1 (5 bases). Germline V gives CDR1 MNHNY, CDR2 SVGAGI (reference sequence). There are 12 residues in the CDR3. V was shortened by 6 bases and J by 8 bases, with 10 bases between the two germline ends. This chain's CDR3 is CASSPGREKLFF. The CDR3 DNA follows: TGTGCCAGCAGCCCAGGGAGGGAAAAACTGTTTTTT.

This clone was picked up a small number of times. The V gene is TRBV5-1, the J gene TRBJ1-6; maybe TRBD1 (5 bases). Germline V lookup: CDR1 SGHRS, CDR2 YFSETQ. The CDR3 is made up of 13 amino acids. Trimming removed 1 base at V and 10 bases at J, with 9 bases between. CDR3: CASSLSGGSPLHF. The CDR3 nucleotides are TGCGCCAGCAGCTTGAGCGGGGGATCACCCCTCCACTTT.

This chain uses TRBV9 with TRBJ2-6; D is uncertain. With 0 bases removed from V and 1 base from J, the gap between germline ends came to 5 bases. Germline V gene data show CDR1 as SGDLS and CDR2 as YYNGEE. The CDR3 spans 15 residues. The CDR3 DNA reads TGTGCCAGCAGCGTAGACCTATCTGGGGCCAACGTCCTGACTTTC. It encodes CASSVDLSGANVLTF.

This clone was seen only once. The J gene is TRBJ1-5, the V gene TRBV2; D is unresolved. Trimming pared 4 bases from V and 6 bases from J, leaving 13 bases between. The CDR3 sequence is 14 residues long. The germline CDR1 and CDR2 sequences are SNHLY and FYNNEI. In nucleotides, the CDR3 is TGTGCCAGCAGTGGCGGCGGCCCTAGTCAGCCCCAGCATTTT. Translating it yields CASSGGGPSQPQHF.

This rearrangement joins TRBV7-2 to TRBJ1-3, with D possibly TRBD1 on 6 matching bases. V was shortened by 2 bases and J by 1 base, with 6 bases between the two germline ends. This CDR3 spans 14 amino acids. The V gene's germline CDR1 is SGHTA and CDR2 FQGNSA. The CDR3: CASSLQGSGNTIYF. CDR3 coding DNA: TGTGCCAGCAGCTTACAGGGGTCTGGAAACACCATATATTTT.

For the CDR3, the DNA is TGTGCCAGCGCGGGGGAGGACGAGCAGTACTTC. Translating it yields CASAGEDEQYF. The rearrangement joins TRBV6-5 to TRBJ2-7, with 7 bases fitting TRBD2. The V and J ends lost 8 bases and 5 bases, in that order; junction bases with no gene match: 3. Germline-derived CDR1 and CDR2 are MNHEY and SVGAGI. The CDR3 loop spans 11 amino acids.

V is TRBV27 and J is TRBJ2-2; D not resolved. This CDR3 spans 15 amino acids. Germline CDR1 MNHEY, CDR2 SMNVEV (reference sequence). The V end was cut by 8 bases, the J end by 6 bases, with 19 bases between. In DNA form, the CDR3 reads TGTGCCAGCTCCTTTTCGGCGGAGTGGGCCGGGGAGCTGTTTTTT. This sequence encodes CASSFSAEWAGELFF.

This clone was detected only a few times. The J gene is TRBJ2-7, the V gene TRBV30, with TRBD1 matching over 7 bases. The junction had 5 bases not matched to a gene; V was cut back by 0 bases and J by 3 bases. The CDR3 is made up of 14 amino acids. Germline V gene sequence: CDR1 GTSNPN, CDR2 SVGIG (reference sequence). Written as DNA, the CDR3 is TGTGCCTGGAGTGTGGGACAGTATCTCTACGAGCAGTACTTC. Its translation: CAWSVGQYLYEQYF.

This clone was observed a single time. This chain uses TRBV9 with TRBJ1-4; no reliable D call. Per the germline V gene, CDR1 is SGDLS and CDR2 is YYNGEE. Trimming cost V 1 base and J 8 bases, with 15 bases left between them. CDR3 size: 15 residues. CDR3 loop: CASSVFGDREEKLFF. DNA of the CDR3: TGTGCCAGCAGCGTATTCGGGGATAGGGAAGAAAAACTGTTTTTT.

This CDR3 is CASTYLGQGYEQYF. CDR3 nucleotide sequence: TGTGCCAGCACCTACCTAGGACAGGGTTACGAGCAGTACTTC. The rearrangement links TRBV11-2 to TRBJ2-7; TRBD1 matches at 8 bases. The CDR3 totals 14 residues. J lost 4 bases, V lost 7 bases, and 9 bases had no gene match. Germline loops: CDR1 SGHAT, CDR2 FQNNGV. Together with reference TRBV11-2 and TRBJ2-7, the CDR3 gives the full variable domain: EAGVAQSPRYKIIEKRQSVAFWCNPISGHATLYWYQQILGQGPKLLIQFQNNGVVDDSQLPKDRFSAERLKGVDSTLKIQPAKLEDSAVYLCASTYLGQGYEQYFGPGTRLTVT.

V usage is TRBV28 and J usage is TRBJ1-2; possibly TRBD1 for D (6 bases). The germline gives CDR1 MDHEN, CDR2 SYDVKM. V was clipped by 7 bases and J by 2 bases, with 17 bases between them. There are 15 residues in the CDR3. The CDR3 nucleotides read TGTGCCAGCAACCTGGGGGGGGCGATGAACTATGGCTACACCTTC. The encoded protein is CASNLGGAMNYGYTF.

The V and J genes are TRBV14 and TRBJ2-5; 12 bases are shared with TRBD2. The V and J ends lost 4 bases and 3 bases, in that order; junction bases with no gene match: 3. The CDR3 loop spans 15 amino acids. Germline loops: CDR1 SGHDN, CDR2 FVKESK. This chain's CDR3 is CASSRWTSGEETQYF. Written as DNA, the CDR3 is TGTGCCAGCAGCCGTTGGACTAGCGGGGAAGAGACCCAGTACTTC.

The chain links TRBV28 to TRBJ1-1, with D tentatively TRBD1 (6 bases). The CDR3 covers 13 residues. V was trimmed by 6 bases and J by 10 bases, leaving 18 bases between them. Germline CDR1 MDHEN, CDR2 SYDVKM. Here the CDR3 reads CASSRNTGGGAFF. The DNA of the CDR3 is TGTGCCAGCAGCCGAAATACGGGGGGCGGAGCTTTCTTT.

This clone has a single count. The chain links TRBV6-1 to TRBJ1-5; D uncertain. V dropped 3 bases and J dropped 0 bases, with 12 bases sitting between them. From germline, CDR1 is MNHNS and CDR2 SASEGT. The CDR3 covers 16 residues. CDR3 DNA: TGTGCCAGCAGTGAGTTGTCGGGTTATAGCAATCAGCCCCAGCATTTT. Its protein product is CASSELSGYSNQPQHF.

The chain uses TRBV28 and TRBJ2-1, with 14 bases that match TRBD2. The CDR3 loop spans 16 amino acids. Unmatched junction bases numbered 13, after V lost 10 bases and J lost 8 bases. Looked up from germline, CDR1 is MDHEN and CDR2 is SYDVKM. The CDR3 region is CATGLAGGRNFDEQFF. The CDR3 DNA reads as TGTGCCACCGGACTAGCGGGGGGACGGAACTTCGATGAGCAGTTCTTC.